This T cell receptor beta chain was obtained from a study of human T cells and chemical hapten exposure. One entry per CDR3 protein results from TCRdb running MiXCR on the RACE reads. The sample contains tens of thousands of distinct CDR3 sequences, about a tenth of which appear only once. This clonotype was seen ten or more times. Its antigen is unknown. Sample time point: patch test 1, 2 weeks after DPC sensitization. Treatment noted: therapeutic diphenylcyclopropenone sensitization with weekly scalp DPC. Extraction yielded total RNA from whole blood (unfractionated). Study-wide results and limits: Sensitization with DPC brought no change to TCRs above 1 in 1000 in frequency.

Germline V lookup: CDR1 MDHEN, CDR2 SYDVKM. V shed 5 bases and J shed 0 bases, with 11 bases lying between them. The CDR3 sequence is 15 residues long. This TCR derives from a woman aged 45-65 years with alopecia areata. Some clones in this sample may be carry-over from other donors' samples. V usage is TRBV28 and J usage is TRBJ1-3; D remains ambiguous. The sample was whole blood, taken in connection with sensitization to the hapten diphenylcyclopropenone (DPC). The DNA for the CDR3 is TGTGCCAGCAGTGCCGCCCTTGCCTCTGGAAACACCATATATTTT. Translation: CASSAALASGNTIYF.